The T cell receptor beta chain under discussion was sequenced for a study of T cells in localized non-small cell lung cancer. Assay: immunoSEQ multiplex PCR; the TCRdb copy retains only in-frame clones and omits some. The sample consists of about 3,000 clones, 25% to 35% of them appearing once. This clone occurred a few times. Antigen unknown. Two independent pathologists confirmed no atypia in lung taken at least 2 cm from tumor. This CDR3 spans 15 amino acids. Looked up from germline, CDR1 is MDHEN and CDR2 is SYDVKM. With V trimmed by 6 bases and J by 6 bases, 10 bases remained unmatched. Overall study findings and caveats: Adjacent lung was found to contain a median approximately 60 of the top 100 tumor clones. Uninvolved adjacent lung showed peak T cell clonality, exceeding tumor. Longer overall survival accompanied higher blood T cell density.

The chain has TRBV28 and TRBJ2-1; 8 bases align to TRBD1. Sequenced here: normal lung tissue next to the tumor, sampled before any cancer treatment. This TCR was sampled from a woman aged 40 to 75 with stage I lung adenocarcinoma. The CDR3 sequence: CASSPPGQEGNEQFF. For the CDR3, the DNA is TGTGCCAGCAGCCCACCGGGACAGGAGGGCAATGAGCAGTTCTTC. Drawing the rest from reference TRBV28 and TRBJ2-1, the complete variable domain is DVKVTQSSRYLVKRTGEKVFLECVQDMDHENMFWYRQDPGLGLRLIYFSYDVKMKEKGDIPEGYSVSREKKERFSLILESASTNQTSMYLCASSPPGQEGNEQFFGPGTRLTVL.